This is a list of T cell receptor beta chains from one sample in a study of cytomegalovirus exposure and HLA in healthy donors. The data were produced by immunoSEQ multiplex PCR, yet TCRdb's version contains in-frame clones alone and is incomplete. The table records tens of thousands of clones, approximately 94% of them present only once. What was sequenced was PBMCs. Receptors were obtained from a man younger than 35 in good health and CMV-seropositive. CDR3s include the opening cysteine and the closing phenylalanine or tryptophan. A D gene is named only where the DNA matches it firmly. Clone size is shown for a subset of rows, as once, few, many or a class of expanded clone.

CDR3: CASSQDMTGGILYNEQFF
DNA: TGTGCCAGCAGCCAAGATATGACCGGAGGCATATTATACAATGAGCAGTTCTTC
V: TRBV4-2
D: NA
size: NA
J: TRBJ2-1

CDR3: CASSLVAGGAYEQYF
DNA: TGCGCCAGCAGCTTGGTAGCGGGAGGGGCCTACGAGCAGTACTTC
V: TRBV5-1
D: TRBD2
size: NA
J: TRBJ2-7

CDR3: CASSEMTILAGGRETQYF
DNA: TGCGCCAGCAGTGAAATGACTATACTAGCGGGGGGGCGAGAGACCCAGTACTTC
V: TRBV10-2
D: TRBD2
size: NA
J: TRBJ2-5

CDR3: CASSPQDLSTSTGNYGYTF
DNA: TGTGCCAGCTCACCACAGGACCTCAGTACCTCCACCGGGAATTATGGCTACACCTTC
V: TRBV18
D: NA
size: NA
J: TRBJ1-2

CDR3: CASSFPPETYEQYF
DNA: TGTGCCAGCAGCTTTCCCCCCGAGACCTACGAGCAGTACTTC
V: TRBV7-2
D: NA
size: NA
J: TRBJ2-7

CDR3: CSVERAGDGYTF
DNA: TGCAGCGTTGAGAGGGCAGGGGATGGCTACACCTTC
V: TRBV29-1
D: NA
size: NA
J: TRBJ1-2

CDR3: CASSVVEASEQYF
DNA: TGTGCCAGCAGCGTAGTAGAAGCGTCGGAGCAGTATTTT
V: TRBV9
D: NA
size: NA
J: TRBJ2-3

CDR3: CASSYGLAGLEQYF
DNA: TGTGCCAGCAGTTATGGGCTAGCGGGGCTCGAGCAGTACTTC
V: TRBV6-5
D: TRBD2
size: once
J: TRBJ2-7

CDR3: CASSGQGRLSQPQHF
DNA: TGTGCCAGCAGTGGACAGGGGCGCTTGTCCCAGCCCCAGCATTTT
V: TRBV6-6
D: TRBD1
size: once
J: TRBJ1-5

CDR3: CASSPSLAGGPNEQFF
DNA: TGTGCCAGCTCACCATCACTAGCGGGGGGGCCCAATGAGCAGTTCTTC
V: TRBV18
D: TRBD2
size: once
J: TRBJ2-1

CDR3: CASSLGRPSTDTQYF
DNA: TGTGCCAGCAGCCTCGGGAGGCCTAGCACAGATACGCAGTATTTT
V: TRBV6-5
D: TRBD2
size: NA
J: TRBJ2-3

CDR3: CASSMAIAGAGELFF
DNA: TGTGCCAGTAGTATGGCAATAGCGGGAGCCGGGGAGCTGTTTTTT
V: TRBV19
D: TRBD2
size: NA
J: TRBJ2-2

CDR3: CAVGETSLPGELFF
DNA: TGTGCCGTCGGAGAAACTAGTCTCCCCGGGGAGCTGTTTTTT
V: TRBV11-3
D: NA
size: NA
J: TRBJ2-2

CDR3: CASSLGPGPNQPQHF
DNA: TGTGCCAGCAGCTTAGGGCCAGGGCCTAATCAGCCCCAGCATTTT
V: TRBV7-2
D: NA
size: NA
J: TRBJ1-5

CDR3: CASSFPGQDNEKLFF
DNA: TGTGCCAGCAGTTTTCCCGGACAGGATAATGAAAAACTGTTTTTT
V: TRBV28
D: TRBD1
size: NA
J: TRBJ1-4

CDR3: CASSPSGIGSPSTDTQYF
DNA: TGTGCCAGCAGCCCCTCGGGAATTGGTTCCCCTAGCACAGATACGCAGTATTTT
V: TRBV11-2
D: NA
size: once
J: TRBJ2-3

CDR3: CSVRLAGSYNEQFF
DNA: TGCAGCGTTCGACTAGCGGGATCCTACAATGAGCAGTTCTTC
V: TRBV29-1
D: TRBD2
size: few
J: TRBJ2-1

CDR3: CASGPSRAVHGYTF
DNA: TGTGCTAGTGGTCCCTCCAGGGCGGTGCATGGCTACACCTTC
V: TRBV12-5
D: NA
size: few
J: TRBJ1-2

CDR3: CASSPGWEQFF
DNA: TGTGCCAGCAGCCCAGGGTGGGAGCAGTTCTTC
V: TRBV7-9
D: NA
size: NA
J: TRBJ2-1

CDR3: CASSLAGTVQETQYF
DNA: TGTGCCAGCAGCTTGGCCGGGACTGTCCAAGAGACCCAGTACTTC
V: TRBV7-3
D: NA
size: NA
J: TRBJ2-5

CDR3: CASSLSSGTSGMDTQYF
DNA: TGTGCCAGCAGCCTGTCCTCCGGGACTAGCGGGATGGATACGCAGTATTTT
V: TRBV7-3
D: TRBD2
size: NA
J: TRBJ2-3

CDR3: CASGLDGGGRETQYF
DNA: TGTGCTAGTGGTTTGGACGGGGGGGGCCGGGAGACCCAGTACTTC
V: TRBV12-5
D: TRBD2
size: NA
J: TRBJ2-5

CDR3: CASSVAPDSEQYF
DNA: TGTGCCAGCAGCGTAGCGCCGGACTCCGAGCAGTACTTC
V: TRBV9
D: NA
size: NA
J: TRBJ2-7

CDR3: CASSIRGGQGADQPQHF
DNA: TGTGCCAGTAGTATCAGGGGGGGACAGGGGGCCGATCAGCCCCAGCATTTT
V: TRBV19
D: TRBD1
size: NA
J: TRBJ1-5

CDR3: CASSLGRENIQYF
DNA: TGTGCCAGCAGCTTAGGGAGGGAAAACATTCAGTACTTC
V: TRBV7-9
D: NA
size: NA
J: TRBJ2-4

CDR3: CASSLDADRTGELFF
DNA: TGTGCCAGCAGCTTGGATGCGGACAGGACCGGGGAGCTGTTTTTT
V: TRBV5-4
D: TRBD1
size: NA
J: TRBJ2-2

CDR3: CASSLMGAGSEAFF
DNA: TGTGCCAGCAGTTTAATGGGGGCCGGCTCTGAAGCTTTCTTT
V: TRBV27
D: NA
size: NA
J: TRBJ1-1

CDR3: CASSEEPGQQETQYF
DNA: TGTGCCAGCAGTGAGGAGCCGGGACAGCAAGAGACCCAGTACTTC
V: TRBV25-1
D: TRBD1
size: NA
J: TRBJ2-5

CDR3: CASTFAGTADYGYTF
DNA: TGTGCCAGCACCTTTGCCGGGACAGCCGACTATGGCTACACCTTC
V: TRBV6-1
D: TRBD1
size: NA
J: TRBJ1-2

CDR3: CASSPDPQGPALF
DNA: TGTGCCAGCAGTCCCGACCCACAGGGCCCGGCCCTCTTC
V: TRBV28
D: NA
size: NA
J: TRBJ2-7

CDR3: CASSVSGVAGELFF
DNA: TGTGCCAGCAGTGTATCAGGGGTGGCCGGGGAGCTGTTTTTT
V: TRBV2
D: NA
size: NA
J: TRBJ2-2

CDR3: CASSATGTGELFF
DNA: TGTGCCAGCAGTGCAACGGGGACCGGGGAGCTGTTTTTT
V: TRBV28
D: NA
size: NA
J: TRBJ2-2

CDR3: CASSRTGNTEAFF
DNA: TGTGCCAGCAGCAGGACAGGGAACACTGAAGCTTTCTTT
V: TRBV2
D: TRBD1
size: NA
J: TRBJ1-1

CDR3: CASSQESVATYSNQPQHF
DNA: TGTGCCAGCAGCCAAGAATCGGTTGCGACTTATAGCAATCAGCCCCAGCATTTT
V: TRBV4-2
D: NA
size: NA
J: TRBJ1-5

CDR3: CAGGRRPNTEAFF
DNA: TGTGCCGGGGGCAGGCGACCTAACACTGAAGCTTTCTTT
V: TRBV30
D: NA
size: NA
J: TRBJ1-1

CDR3: CASSMVAGDGYTF
DNA: TGTGCCAGTAGTATGGTGGCAGGGGACGGCTACACCTTC
V: TRBV19
D: NA
size: NA
J: TRBJ1-2

CDR3: CASSFGQGLGSTEAFF
DNA: TGTGCCAGCAGTTTCGGGCAGGGACTGGGGTCCACTGAAGCTTTCTTT
V: TRBV27
D: NA
size: NA
J: TRBJ1-1

CDR3: CAWRDPKRAHSTDTQYF
DNA: TGTGCCTGGAGGGACCCAAAGCGGGCCCATAGCACAGATACGCAGTATTTT
V: TRBV30
D: NA
size: NA
J: TRBJ2-3

CDR3: CASSLAGQGAVYGYTF
DNA: TGTGCCAGCAGCTTGGCCGGACAGGGAGCTGTCTATGGCTACACCTTC
V: TRBV5-4
D: TRBD1
size: NA
J: TRBJ1-2

CDR3: CASSLSAGNYGYTF
DNA: TGTGCCAGCAGTTTATCGGCAGGGAACTATGGCTACACCTTC
V: TRBV27
D: NA
size: NA
J: TRBJ1-2

CDR3: CASSKGVNIYEQYF
DNA: TGTGCCAGCAGCAAGGGAGTCAACATCTACGAGCAGTACTTC
V: TRBV21-1
D: NA
size: NA
J: TRBJ2-7

CDR3: CASSDPGEGPDTQYF
DNA: TGCGCCAGCAGTGACCCGGGAGAGGGCCCAGATACGCAGTATTTT
V: TRBV10-1
D: NA
size: once
J: TRBJ2-3

CDR3: CASADSGWNQPQHF
DNA: TGTGCCAGTGCAGACTCCGGCTGGAATCAGCCCCAGCATTTT
V: TRBV27
D: NA
size: NA
J: TRBJ1-5

CDR3: CASSVASGVSYNEQFF
DNA: TGTGCCAGCAGCGTAGCTAGCGGGGTTTCCTACAATGAGCAGTTCTTC
V: TRBV9
D: TRBD2
size: NA
J: TRBJ2-1

CDR3: CATPRGLAGDGELFF
DNA: TGTGCCACCCCCAGAGGACTAGCGGGAGACGGGGAGCTGTTTTTT
V: TRBV6-6
D: TRBD2
size: NA
J: TRBJ2-2

CDR3: CASSKTGAANEKLFF
DNA: TGTGCCAGCAGTAAGACAGGGGCGGCTAATGAAAAACTGTTTTTT
V: TRBV6-5
D: TRBD1
size: NA
J: TRBJ1-4

CDR3: CASSQLAGAEGGQFF
DNA: TGTGCCAGCAGCCAACTAGCGGGAGCCGAGGGGGGCCAGTTCTTC
V: TRBV7-3
D: TRBD2
size: NA
J: TRBJ2-1

CDR3: CASSFPTTRDNEQFF
DNA: TGTGCCAGCAGCTTCCCAACGACTCGCGACAATGAGCAGTTCTTC
V: TRBV7-9
D: NA
size: NA
J: TRBJ2-1

CDR3: CASSPDSPNYGYTF
DNA: TGTGCCAGCTCACCTGACAGTCCTAACTATGGCTACACCTTC
V: TRBV18
D: NA
size: NA
J: TRBJ1-2

CDR3: CASRASTDTQYF
DNA: TGTGCCAGCAGAGCGAGCACAGATACGCAGTATTTT
V: TRBV28
D: NA
size: NA
J: TRBJ2-3

CDR3: CASSRGTASYNEQFF
DNA: TGTGCCAGCAGTCGGGGGACAGCCTCCTACAATGAGCAGTTCTTC
V: TRBV6-4
D: NA
size: NA
J: TRBJ2-1

CDR3: CASSPLRGGLYNEQFF
DNA: TGTGCCAGCAGCCCTCTGAGGGGGGGGCTGTACAATGAGCAGTTCTTC
V: TRBV5-6
D: NA
size: NA
J: TRBJ2-1

CDR3: CASSRTGGVGELFF
DNA: TGTGCCAGCAGCCGGACAGGGGGCGTCGGGGAGCTGTTTTTT
V: TRBV14
D: TRBD1
size: NA
J: TRBJ2-2